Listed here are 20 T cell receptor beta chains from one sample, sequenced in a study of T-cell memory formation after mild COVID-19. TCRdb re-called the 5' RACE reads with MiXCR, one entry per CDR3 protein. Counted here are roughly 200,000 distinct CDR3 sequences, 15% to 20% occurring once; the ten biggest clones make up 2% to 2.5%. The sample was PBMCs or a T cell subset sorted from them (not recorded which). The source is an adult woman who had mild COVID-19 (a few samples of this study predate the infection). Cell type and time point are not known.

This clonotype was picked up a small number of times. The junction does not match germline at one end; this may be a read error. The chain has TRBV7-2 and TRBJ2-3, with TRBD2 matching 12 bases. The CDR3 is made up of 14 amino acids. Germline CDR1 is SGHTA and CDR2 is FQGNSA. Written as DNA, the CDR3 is TGTGCCAGCAGCCTAGCGGGAGGGCCGGGTACGCAGTATTTT. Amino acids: CASSLAGGPGTQYF.

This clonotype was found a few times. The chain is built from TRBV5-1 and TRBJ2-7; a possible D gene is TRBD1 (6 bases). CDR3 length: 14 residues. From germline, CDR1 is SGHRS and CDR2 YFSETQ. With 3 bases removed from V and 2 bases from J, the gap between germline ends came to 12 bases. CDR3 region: CASSSGQIPYEQYF. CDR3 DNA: TGCGCCAGCAGCTCAGGACAGATACCCTACGAGCAGTACTTC.

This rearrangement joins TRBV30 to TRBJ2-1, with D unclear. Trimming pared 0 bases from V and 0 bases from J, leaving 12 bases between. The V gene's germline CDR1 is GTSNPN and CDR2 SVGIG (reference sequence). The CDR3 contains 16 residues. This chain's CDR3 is CAWSVGGLSSYNEQFF. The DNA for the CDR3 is TGTGCCTGGAGTGTGGGCGGCCTGAGCTCCTACAATGAGCAGTTCTTC.

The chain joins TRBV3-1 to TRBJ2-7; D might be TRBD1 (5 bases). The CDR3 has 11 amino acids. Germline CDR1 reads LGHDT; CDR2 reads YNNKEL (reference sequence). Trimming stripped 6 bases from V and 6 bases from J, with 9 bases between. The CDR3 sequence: CASSRTGEQYF. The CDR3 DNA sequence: TGTGCCAGCAGTCGTACAGGCGAGCAGTACTTC.

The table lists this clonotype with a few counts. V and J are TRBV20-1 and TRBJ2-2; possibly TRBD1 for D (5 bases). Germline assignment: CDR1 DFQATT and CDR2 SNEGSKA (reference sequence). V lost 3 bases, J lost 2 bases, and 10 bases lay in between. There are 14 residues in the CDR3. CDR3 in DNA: TGCAGTGCTAGGAGAAGGGGAAACACCGGGGAGCTGTTTTTT. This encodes CSARRRGNTGELFF.

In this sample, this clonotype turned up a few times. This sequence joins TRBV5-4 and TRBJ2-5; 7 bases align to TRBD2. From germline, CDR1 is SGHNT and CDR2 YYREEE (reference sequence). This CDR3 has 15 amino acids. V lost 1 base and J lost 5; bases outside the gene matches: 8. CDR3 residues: CASSLSAGSRETQYF. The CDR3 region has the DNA TGTGCCAGCAGCTTGTCAGCGGGGTCGAGGGAGACCCAGTACTTC.

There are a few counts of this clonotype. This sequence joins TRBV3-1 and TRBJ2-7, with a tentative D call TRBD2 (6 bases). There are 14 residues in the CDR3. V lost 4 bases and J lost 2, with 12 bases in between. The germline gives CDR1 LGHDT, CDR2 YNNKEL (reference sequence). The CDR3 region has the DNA TGTGCCAGCAGCCCGTCGGGGGAGCCCTACGAGCAGTACTTC. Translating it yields CASSPSGEPYEQYF.

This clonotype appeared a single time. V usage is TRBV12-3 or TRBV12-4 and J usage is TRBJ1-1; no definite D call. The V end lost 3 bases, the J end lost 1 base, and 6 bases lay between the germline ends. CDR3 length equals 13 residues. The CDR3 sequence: CASSFTRNTEAFF. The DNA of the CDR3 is TGTGCCAGCAGTTTTACTAGGAACACTGAAGCTTTCTTT.

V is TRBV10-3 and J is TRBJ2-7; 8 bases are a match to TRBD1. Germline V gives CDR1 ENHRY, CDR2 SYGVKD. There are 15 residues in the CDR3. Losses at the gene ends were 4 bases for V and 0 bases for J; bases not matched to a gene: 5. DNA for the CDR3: TGTGCCATCAGTGCGAGGACAGGGAGCTCCTACGAGCAGTACTTC. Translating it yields CAISARTGSSYEQYF.

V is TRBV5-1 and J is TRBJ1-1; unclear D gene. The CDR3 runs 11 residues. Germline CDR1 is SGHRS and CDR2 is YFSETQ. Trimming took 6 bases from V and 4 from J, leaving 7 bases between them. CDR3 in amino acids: CASIGSTEAFF. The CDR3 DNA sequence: TGCGCCAGCATTGGATCCACTGAAGCTTTCTTT. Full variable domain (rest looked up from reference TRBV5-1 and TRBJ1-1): KAGVTQTPRYLIKTRGQQVTLSCSPISGHRSVSWYQQTPGQGLQFLFEYFSETQRNKGNFPGRFSGRQFSNSRSEMNVSTLELGDSALYLCASIGSTEAFFGQGTRLTVV.

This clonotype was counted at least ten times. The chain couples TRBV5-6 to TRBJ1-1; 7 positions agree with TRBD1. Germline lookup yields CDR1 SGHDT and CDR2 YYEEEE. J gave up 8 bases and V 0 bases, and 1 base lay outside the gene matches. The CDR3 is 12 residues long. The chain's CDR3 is CASSLVTGEAFF. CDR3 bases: TGTGCCAGCAGCTTGGTGACAGGGGAAGCTTTCTTT.

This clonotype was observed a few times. The CDR3 reads CASRSPAGGSGETQYF. In DNA, the CDR3 is TGTGCCAGCAGGTCCCCGGCGGGGGGTTCAGGAGAGACCCAGTACTTC. The rearrangement joins TRBV6-2 or TRBV6-3 to TRBJ2-5; 8 bases agree with TRBD2. Trimming removed 6 bases from V and 4 bases from J; junction bases left unmatched: 13. The CDR3 contains 16 residues. Per the germline V gene, CDR1 is MNHEY and CDR2 is SVGEGT.

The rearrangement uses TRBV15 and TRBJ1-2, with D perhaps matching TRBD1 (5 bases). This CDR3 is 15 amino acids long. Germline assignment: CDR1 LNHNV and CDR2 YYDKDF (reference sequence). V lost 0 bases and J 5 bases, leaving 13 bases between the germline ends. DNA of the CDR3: TGTGCCACCAGCAGAGAGGTCGGCAAGGGGTATGGCTACACCTTC. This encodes CATSREVGKGYGYTF.

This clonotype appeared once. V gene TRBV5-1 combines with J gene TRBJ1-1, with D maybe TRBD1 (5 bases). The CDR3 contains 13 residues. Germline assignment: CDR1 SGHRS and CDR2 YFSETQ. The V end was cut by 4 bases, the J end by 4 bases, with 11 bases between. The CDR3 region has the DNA TGCGCCAGCAGCCCTCAGGGTGCCACTGAAGCTTTCTTT. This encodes CASSPQGATEAFF.

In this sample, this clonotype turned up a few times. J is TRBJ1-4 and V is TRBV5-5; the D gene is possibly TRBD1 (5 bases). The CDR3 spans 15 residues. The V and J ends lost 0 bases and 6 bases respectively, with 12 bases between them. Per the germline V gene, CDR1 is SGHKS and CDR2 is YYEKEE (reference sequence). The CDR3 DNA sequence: TGTGCCAGCAGCTTGGCGGGGCAGAACCATGAAAAACTGTTTTTT. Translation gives CASSLAGQNHEKLFF.

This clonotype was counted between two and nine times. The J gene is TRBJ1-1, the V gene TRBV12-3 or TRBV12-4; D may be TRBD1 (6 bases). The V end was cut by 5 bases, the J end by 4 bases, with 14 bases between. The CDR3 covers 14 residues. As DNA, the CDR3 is TGTGCCAGCAGTCCGAGGGGGGAGGGCACTGAAGCTTTCTTT. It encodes CASSPRGEGTEAFF.

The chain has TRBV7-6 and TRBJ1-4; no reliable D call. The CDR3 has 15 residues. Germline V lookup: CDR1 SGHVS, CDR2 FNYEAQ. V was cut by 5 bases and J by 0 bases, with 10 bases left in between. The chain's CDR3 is CASSDRKATNEKLFF. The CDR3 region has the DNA TGTGCCAGCAGCGACCGAAAAGCAACTAATGAAAAACTGTTTTTT. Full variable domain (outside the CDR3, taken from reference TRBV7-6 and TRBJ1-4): GAGVSQSPRYKVTKRGQDVALRCDPISGHVSLYWYRQALGQGPEFLTYFNYEAQQDKSGLPNDRFSAERPEGSISTLTIQRTEQRDSAMYRCASSDRKATNEKLFFGSGTQLSVL.

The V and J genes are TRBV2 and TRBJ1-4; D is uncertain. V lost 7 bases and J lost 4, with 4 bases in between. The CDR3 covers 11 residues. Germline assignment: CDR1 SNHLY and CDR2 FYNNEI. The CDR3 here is CASTINEKLFF. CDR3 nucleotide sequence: TGTGCCAGCACCATTAATGAAAAACTGTTTTTT.

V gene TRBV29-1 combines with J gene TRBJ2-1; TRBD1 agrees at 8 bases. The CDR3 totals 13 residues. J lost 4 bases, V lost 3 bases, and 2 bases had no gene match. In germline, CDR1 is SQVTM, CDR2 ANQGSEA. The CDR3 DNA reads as TGCAGCGTTGACAGGGGGCAATACAATGAGCAGTTCTTC. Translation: CSVDRGQYNEQFF.

As DNA, the CDR3 is TGTGCCACCAGTGAAATGACAGGGGCGGGAGCCTACAATGAGCAGTTCTTC. Its protein product is CATSEMTGAGAYNEQFF. The chain combines TRBV24-1 with TRBJ2-1; possible D gene TRBD1, 8 bases. The V gene lost 4 bases and the J gene lost 2 bases, with 17 bases spanning the gap. Germline V gives CDR1 KGHDR, CDR2 SFDVKD. CDR3 size: 17 residues.